Following are 27 T cell receptor beta chains from one sample sequenced in a study of T cells expressing NK-cell markers. TCRdb reprocessed the 5' RACE reads, keeping one entry per CDR3 protein, no DNA. Recorded for this sample: some 300,000 distinct CDR3 sequences. Input material: blood T cells: a sorted CD56 or NKG2C T cell subset, CD4+ or CD8+ T cells, or bulk PBMC T cells (not recorded which). All receptors come from a man between 18 and 35 years old in good health.

The chain is built from TRBV29-1 and TRBJ1-1; with no DNA, the TCRdb D assignment of TRBD1 cannot be verified. CDR1 is SQVTM, CDR2 ANQGSEA, per germline. The CDR3 is 14 residues long. CDR3 sequence: CSVERGTGSRRAFF.

The chain joins TRBV6-2 or TRBV6-3 to TRBJ2-5; TCRdb picks TRBD1, but there is no DNA to check that call. The CDR3 contains 17 residues. Per the germline V gene, CDR1 is MNHEY and CDR2 is SVGEGT. CDR3 loop: CASRGKGSLPTQETQYF.

The rearrangement joins TRBV6-5 to TRBJ2-1; the TRBD2 assignment by TCRdb is unverifiable without DNA. Germline V CDR1 and CDR2: MNHEY, SVGAGI. The CDR3 loop spans 16 amino acids. The CDR3 here is CASSYGTSGTKGEQFF.

The chain combines TRBV10-3 with TRBJ2-3; TCRdb lists TRBD1, though no DNA is available to test this call. Germline loops: CDR1 ENHRY, CDR2 SYGVKD. This CDR3 is 15 amino acids long. The CDR3 sequence: CAISPGTLGTDTQYF.

V is TRBV19 and J is TRBJ1-5; checking the TCRdb D call of TRBD1 is not possible without DNA. The CDR3 runs to 15 residues. Germline V gives CDR1 LNHDA, CDR2 SQIVND (reference sequence). The CDR3 spells CASSEWGKGNQPQHF.

The chain recombines TRBV20-1 with TRBJ2-7; TCRdb gives TRBD2 as the D gene, but with no DNA this cannot be confirmed. CDR3 size: 15 residues. The germline V gene encodes CDR1 DFQATT and CDR2 SNEGSKA (reference sequence). CDR3 loop: CSARLGLAGVSEQYF.

The V gene is TRBV19, the J gene TRBJ2-1. This CDR3 comprises 12 residues. Per germline, CDR1 LNHDA and CDR2 SQIVND (reference sequence). This CDR3 reads CASSMVQNEQFF. Combining the CDR3 with reference TRBV19 and TRBJ2-1 gives the whole variable domain DGGITQSPKYLFRKEGQNVTLSCEQNLNHDAMYWYRQDPGQGLRLIYYSQIVNDFQKGDIAEGYSVSREKKESFPLTVTSAQKNPTAFYLCASSMVQNEQFFGPGTRLTVL.

The rearrangement links TRBV30 to TRBJ2-1; TCRdb's assignment of TRBD1 cannot be checked, as there is no DNA. The CDR3 runs to 15 residues. Germline CDR1 and CDR2: GTSNPN and SVGIG (reference sequence). The CDR3 reads CAWSVRGGRYNEQFF.

The chain couples TRBV11-3 to TRBJ1-3. The CDR3 is 15 amino acids. Germline V gene data show CDR1 as SGHNT and CDR2 as YENEEA. The CDR3 is CASSLREGSGNTIYF.

Here the CDR3 reads CATAREFSGNTIYF. V gene TRBV18 combines with J gene TRBJ1-3; the TRBD1 assignment by TCRdb is unverifiable without DNA. Germline loops: CDR1 KGHSH, CDR2 LQKENI. The CDR3 is 14 residues long.

V usage is TRBV12-3 or TRBV12-4 and J usage is TRBJ1-2; the D gene TCRdb calls, TRBD1, cannot be checked with no DNA. This CDR3 contains 15 residues. The CDR3 reads CASSLQGEGIYGYTF.

CDR3 protein: CSASEGQGALGQPQHF. The chain combines TRBV20-1 with TRBJ1-5; TCRdb names TRBD1, which stays unverified in the absence of DNA. CDR3 length: 16 amino acids. Germline V CDR1 and CDR2: DFQATT, SNEGSKA (reference sequence).

V is TRBV12-3 or TRBV12-4 and J is TRBJ1-1; the TCRdb D gene call, TRBD1, has no DNA to confirm it. This CDR3 has 15 residues. CDR3 residues: CASRNLVGVVAEAFF.

This rearrangement joins TRBV5-5 to TRBJ1-1. Germline CDR1 is SGHKS and CDR2 is YYEKEE (reference sequence). There are 14 residues in the CDR3. CDR3 sequence: CASSPIGGNTEAFF.

This chain's CDR3 is CAISDFDGELFF. The chain carries TRBV10-3 and TRBJ2-2. Germline CDR1 and CDR2: ENHRY and SYGVKD. This CDR3 comprises 12 residues.

V usage is TRBV5-1 and J usage is TRBJ1-6; the TCRdb D gene call, TRBD1, has no DNA to confirm it. Per the germline V gene, CDR1 is SGHRS and CDR2 is YFSETQ. This CDR3 spans 17 amino acids. The CDR3 is CASSLDPRPTGDSPLHF.

The chain carries TRBV12-5 and TRBJ2-5; TCRdb reports TRBD2, a call that lacks DNA to check it against. The germline V gene has CDR1 LGHNT and CDR2 FRNRAP. This CDR3 has 16 residues. CDR3 amino acids: CASGPSGRAEEETQYF.

This sequence joins TRBV7-2 and TRBJ2-1. Germline V gene sequence: CDR1 SGHTA, CDR2 FQGNSA. The CDR3 loop spans 12 amino acids. The CDR3 protein is CASSSVRNEQFF.

This chain uses TRBV20-1 with TRBJ2-3. From germline, CDR1 is DFQATT and CDR2 SNEGSKA (reference sequence). The CDR3 totals 17 residues. The CDR3 sequence is CSARVLASGVITDTQYF.

The chain combines TRBV19 with TRBJ2-3. CDR3 length equals 14 residues. CDR1 is LNHDA and CDR2 is SQIVND in the germline V gene (reference sequence). Here the CDR3 reads CASSKLGDTDTQYF.

J is TRBJ1-1 and V is TRBV13; TCRdb calls TRBD1, which cannot be checked without DNA. This CDR3 comprises 18 residues. Per germline, CDR1 PRHDT and CDR2 FYEKMQ (reference sequence). CDR3 protein: CASSLSWAGGASNNGAFF.

The CDR3: CSAPRAAGVNTEAFF. The chain links TRBV20-1 to TRBJ1-1. CDR1 DFQATT and CDR2 SNEGSKA come from the germline V gene (reference sequence). The CDR3 consists of 15 residues.

The V gene is TRBV4-1, the J gene TRBJ2-5. The length of the CDR3 is 14 residues. Germline V lookup: CDR1 MGHRA, CDR2 YSYEKL. Here the CDR3 reads CASSQGWGKETQYF.

This chain joins TRBV20-1 and TRBJ2-1; TCRdb's D gene call, TRBD1, goes unchecked for lack of DNA. CDR1 and CDR2 from the germline V gene are DFQATT and SNEGSKA (reference sequence). The CDR3 has 15 amino acids. The CDR3 sequence: CSAALPGTANNEQFF.

The J gene is TRBJ2-1, the V gene TRBV29-1; checking the TCRdb D call of TRBD1 is not possible without DNA. CDR3 size: 12 residues. Germline lookup yields CDR1 SQVTM and CDR2 ANQGSEA. CDR3: CSVGQGRGEQFF.

V and J are TRBV12-3 or TRBV12-4 and TRBJ2-1; the TCRdb D gene call, TRBD2, has no DNA to confirm it. This CDR3 is 15 amino acids long. CDR3 in amino acids: CASSLGASGTGEQFF.

The chain is built from TRBV20-1 and TRBJ2-5; the TRBD2 assignment by TCRdb is unverifiable without DNA. The CDR3 loop spans 15 amino acids. CDR1 is DFQATT, CDR2 SNEGSKA, per germline (reference sequence). The CDR3: CSAQTPGTTGETQYF.